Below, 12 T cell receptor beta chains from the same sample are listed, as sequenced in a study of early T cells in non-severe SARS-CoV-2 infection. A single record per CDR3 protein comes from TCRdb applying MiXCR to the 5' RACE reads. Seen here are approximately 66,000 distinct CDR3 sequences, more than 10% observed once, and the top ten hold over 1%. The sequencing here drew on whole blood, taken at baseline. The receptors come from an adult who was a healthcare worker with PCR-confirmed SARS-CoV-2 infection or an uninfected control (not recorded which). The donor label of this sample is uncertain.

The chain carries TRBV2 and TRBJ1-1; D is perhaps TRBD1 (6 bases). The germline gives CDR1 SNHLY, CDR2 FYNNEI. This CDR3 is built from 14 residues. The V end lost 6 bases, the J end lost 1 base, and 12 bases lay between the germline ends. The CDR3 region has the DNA TGTGCCAGCAGCGAGGTCAGGGGGAACACTGAAGCTTTCTTT. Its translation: CASSEVRGNTEAFF.

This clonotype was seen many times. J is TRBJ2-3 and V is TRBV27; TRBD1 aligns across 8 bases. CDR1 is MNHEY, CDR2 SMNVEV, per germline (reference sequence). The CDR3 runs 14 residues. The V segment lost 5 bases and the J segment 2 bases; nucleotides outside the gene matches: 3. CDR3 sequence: CASSPDRATDTQYF. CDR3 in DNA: TGTGCCAGCAGTCCGGACAGGGCCACAGATACGCAGTATTTT.

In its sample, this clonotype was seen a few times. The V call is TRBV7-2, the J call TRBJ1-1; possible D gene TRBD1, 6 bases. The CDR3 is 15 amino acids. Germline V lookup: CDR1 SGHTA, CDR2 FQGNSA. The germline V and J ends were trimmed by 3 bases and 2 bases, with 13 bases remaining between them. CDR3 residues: CASSLSGGINTEAFF. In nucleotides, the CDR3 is TGTGCCAGCAGCTTGTCGGGGGGCATAAACACTGAAGCTTTCTTT.

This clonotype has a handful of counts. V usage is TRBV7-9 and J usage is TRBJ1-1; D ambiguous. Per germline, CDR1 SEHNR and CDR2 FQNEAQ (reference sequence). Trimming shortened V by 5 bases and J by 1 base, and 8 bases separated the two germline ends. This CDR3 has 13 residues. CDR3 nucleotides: TGTGCCAGCAGCCCAAGACAGAACACTGAAGCTTTCTTT. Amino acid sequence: CASSPRQNTEAFF. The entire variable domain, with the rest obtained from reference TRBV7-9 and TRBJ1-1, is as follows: DTGVSQNPRHKITKRGQNVTFRCDPISEHNRLYWYRQTLGQGPEFLTYFQNEAQLEKSRLLSDRFSAERPKGSFSTLEIQRTEQGDSAMYLCASSPRQNTEAFFGQGTRLTVV.

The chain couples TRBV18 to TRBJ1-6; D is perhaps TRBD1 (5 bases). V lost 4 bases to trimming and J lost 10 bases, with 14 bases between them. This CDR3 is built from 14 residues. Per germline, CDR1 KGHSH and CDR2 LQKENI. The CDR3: CASSRDGARSPLHF. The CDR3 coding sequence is TGTGCCAGCTCACGGGACGGGGCGCGGTCACCCCTCCACTTT.

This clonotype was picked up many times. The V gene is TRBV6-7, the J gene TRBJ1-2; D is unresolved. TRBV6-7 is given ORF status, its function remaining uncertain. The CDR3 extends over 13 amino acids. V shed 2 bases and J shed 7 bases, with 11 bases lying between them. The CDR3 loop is CASSYGTRVGYTF. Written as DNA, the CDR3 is TGTGCCAGCAGTTACGGTACACGAGTTGGCTACACCTTC.

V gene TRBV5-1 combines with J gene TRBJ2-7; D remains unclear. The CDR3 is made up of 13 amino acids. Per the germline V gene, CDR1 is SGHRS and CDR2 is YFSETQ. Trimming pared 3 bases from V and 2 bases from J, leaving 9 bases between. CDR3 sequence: CASSYTGTYEQYV. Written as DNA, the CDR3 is TGCGCCAGCAGCTACACGGGTACCTACGAGCAGTACGTC.

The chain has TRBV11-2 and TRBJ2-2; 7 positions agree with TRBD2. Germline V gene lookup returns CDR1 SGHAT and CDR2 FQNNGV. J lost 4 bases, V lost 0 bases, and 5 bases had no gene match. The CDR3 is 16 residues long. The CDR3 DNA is TGTGCCAGCAGCTTAGAAATAGCGGGTCGCACCGGGGAGCTGTTTTTT. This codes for CASSLEIAGRTGELFF.

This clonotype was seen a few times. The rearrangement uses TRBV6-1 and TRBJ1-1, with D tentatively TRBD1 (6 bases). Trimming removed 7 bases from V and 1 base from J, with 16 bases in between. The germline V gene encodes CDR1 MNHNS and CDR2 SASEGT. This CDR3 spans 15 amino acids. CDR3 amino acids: CASISPQGSNTEAFF. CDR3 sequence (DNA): TGTGCCAGCATATCCCCGCAGGGGTCGAACACTGAAGCTTTCTTT.

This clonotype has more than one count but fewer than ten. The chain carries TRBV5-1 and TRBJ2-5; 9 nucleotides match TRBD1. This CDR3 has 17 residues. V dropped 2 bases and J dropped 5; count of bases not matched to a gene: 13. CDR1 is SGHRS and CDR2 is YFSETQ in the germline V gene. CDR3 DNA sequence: TGCGCCAGCAGCTTACAGGGGGCGAAGATTATTTCGGAGACCCAGTACTTC. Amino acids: CASSLQGAKIISETQYF.

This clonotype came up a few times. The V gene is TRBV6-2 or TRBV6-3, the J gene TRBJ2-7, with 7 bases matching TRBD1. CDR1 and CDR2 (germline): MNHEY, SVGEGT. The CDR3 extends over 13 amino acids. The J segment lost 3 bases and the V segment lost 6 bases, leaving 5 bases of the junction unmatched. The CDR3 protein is CASRKSGGYEQYV. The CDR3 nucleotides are TGTGCCAGCAGGAAGTCAGGGGGCTACGAGCAGTACGTC.

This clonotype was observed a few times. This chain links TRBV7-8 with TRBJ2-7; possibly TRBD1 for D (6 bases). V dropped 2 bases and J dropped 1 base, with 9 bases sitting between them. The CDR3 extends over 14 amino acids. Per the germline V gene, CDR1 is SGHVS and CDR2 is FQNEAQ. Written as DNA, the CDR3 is TGTGCCAGCAGCTTACAGGGGCAATCCTACGAGCAGTACGTC. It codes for CASSLQGQSYEQYV.